The clone carrying this TCR beta chain was counted only a few times. Its specificity is not known. Trimming removed 2 bases at V and 5 bases at J, with 10 bases between. CDR1 is DFQATT, CDR2 SNEGSKA, per germline (reference sequence). The CDR3 loop spans 13 amino acids. A single record per CDR3 protein comes from TCRdb applying MiXCR to the 5' RACE reads. The table records over 550,000 distinct CDR3 sequences, around 7.4% of them present only once. This specimen belongs to a study of identical twins. The study's findings and limits: Memory repertoires lacked the insertion deficit that abundant cord blood beta clonotypes showed.

The sample was also reused in another study, on yellow fever vaccine responses in identical twins. That paper notes: A vaccine T cell response that seemed partly convergent and partly personalized was reported in twins.

The sequencing sample was made of PBMCs. This clonotype originated in a young woman in good health. The chain employs TRBV20-1 and TRBJ2-1; D not certain. The CDR3 region has the DNA TGCAGTGCTAGAAGGCAGGTGAACAATGAGCAGTTCTTC. It is translated as CSARRQVNNEQFF.